A selection of T cell receptor beta chains follows, all from one sample in a study of shared clonotypes between healthy human individuals. TCRdb keeps only in-frame clones here, not all; method: immunoSEQ multiplex PCR. The sample carries 470,000 or so clones, 81% recorded once. The sample taken for sequencing was PBMCs. The receptors come from a woman in her thirties or forties in good health. Some clones in this sample may be carry-over from other donors' samples. Both conserved end residues are part of each CDR3. The D gene is left open where the match is weak. Size tells how often a clone was seen (once, few, many) or the class of an expanded clone, and some rows leave it out.

CDR3 length: 19
clone size: NA
J gene: TRBJ2-1
D gene: TRBD2
V gene: TRBV9
CDR3 protein: CASSVRGTSGTSSYNEQFF
CDR3 DNA: TGTGCCAGCAGCGTAAGGGGGACTAGCGGGACAAGCTCCTACAATGAGCAGTTCTTC

CDR3 length: 14
clone size: NA
J gene: TRBJ2-7
D gene: NA
V gene: TRBV28
CDR3 protein: CASSPTSIAYEQYF
CDR3 DNA: TGTGCCAGCAGTCCCACTAGTATCGCCTACGAGCAGTACTTC

CDR3 length: 13
clone size: NA
J gene: TRBJ2-1
D gene: TRBD2
V gene: TRBV7-9
CDR3 protein: CASSLGLADEQFF
CDR3 DNA: TGTGCCAGCAGCTTGGGACTAGCGGATGAGCAGTTCTTC

CDR3 length: 14
clone size: few
J gene: TRBJ2-7
D gene: TRBD2
V gene: TRBV29-1
CDR3 protein: CSVEASGSSYEQYF
CDR3 DNA: TGCAGCGTTGAAGCTAGCGGTAGCTCCTACGAGCAGTACTTC

CDR3 length: 21
clone size: once
J gene: TRBJ2-1
D gene: NA
V gene: TRBV6-4
CDR3 protein: CASSDPQRFRRGGSSYNEQFF
CDR3 DNA: TGTGCCAGCAGTGACCCCCAGAGGTTCAGACGGGGAGGAAGCTCCTACAATGAGCAGTTCTTC

CDR3 length: 13
clone size: few
J gene: TRBJ1-4
D gene: NA
V gene: TRBV7-3
CDR3 protein: CASSFLPGEKLFF
CDR3 DNA: TGTGCCAGCAGCTTTTTACCGGGGGAAAAACTGTTTTTT

CDR3 length: 14
clone size: NA
J gene: TRBJ2-7
D gene: TRBD1
V gene: TRBV6-1
CDR3 protein: CASRKGQANYEQYF
CDR3 DNA: TGTGCCAGCAGGAAGGGACAGGCAAACTACGAGCAGTACTTC

CDR3 length: 15
clone size: NA
J gene: TRBJ2-7
D gene: NA
V gene: TRBV15
CDR3 protein: CATSRDPAGSWEQYF
CDR3 DNA: TGTGCCACCAGCAGAGATCCGGCGGGTTCTTGGGAGCAGTACTTC

CDR3 length: 14
clone size: many
J gene: TRBJ1-1
D gene: NA
V gene: TRBV30
CDR3 protein: CAWSQDGGSTEAFF
CDR3 DNA: TGTGCCTGGAGTCAGGACGGGGGGTCCACTGAAGCTTTCTTT

CDR3 length: 15
clone size: NA
J gene: TRBJ2-5
D gene: NA
V gene: TRBV6-6
CDR3 protein: CASSYGAGGGETQYF
CDR3 DNA: TGTGCCAGCAGTTACGGAGCAGGGGGGGGAGAGACCCAGTACTTC

CDR3 length: 16
clone size: once
J gene: TRBJ2-7
D gene: TRBD1
V gene: TRBV19
CDR3 protein: CASSPTGTGGSYEQYF
CDR3 DNA: TGTGCCAGTAGTCCGACCGGGACAGGGGGCTCCTACGAGCAGTACTTC

CDR3 length: 15
clone size: NA
J gene: TRBJ2-7
D gene: TRBD1
V gene: TRBV11-2
CDR3 protein: CASSLAPTGDYEQYF
CDR3 DNA: TGTGCCAGCAGCTTAGCCCCGACAGGGGATTACGAGCAGTACTTC

CDR3 length: 13
clone size: NA
J gene: TRBJ2-1
D gene: TRBD2
V gene: TRBV30
CDR3 protein: CAIGTSALYEQFF
CDR3 DNA: TGTGCCATAGGGACTAGCGCTCTCTATGAGCAGTTCTTC

CDR3 length: 13
clone size: NA
J gene: TRBJ2-1
D gene: NA
V gene: TRBV27
CDR3 protein: CASSLSRDNEQFF
CDR3 DNA: TGTGCCAGCAGTCTATCCCGGGACAATGAGCAGTTCTTC

CDR3 length: 12
clone size: few
J gene: TRBJ2-1
D gene: NA
V gene: TRBV5-4
CDR3 protein: CASSRRDSPQFF
CDR3 DNA: TGTGCCAGCAGCCGGCGGGACTCCCCGCAGTTCTTC

CDR3 length: 16
clone size: NA
J gene: TRBJ2-2
D gene: NA
V gene: TRBV7-3
CDR3 protein: CASSLRLGGNTGELFF
CDR3 DNA: TGTGCCAGCAGCTTAAGACTAGGGGGCAACACCGGGGAGCTGTTTTTT

CDR3 length: 15
clone size: NA
J gene: TRBJ1-1
D gene: NA
V gene: TRBV4-2
CDR3 protein: CASSQRLARNTEAFF
CDR3 DNA: TGTGCCAGCAGCCAAAGACTCGCCCGGAACACTGAAGCTTTCTTT

CDR3 length: 16
clone size: NA
J gene: TRBJ1-1
D gene: TRBD1
V gene: TRBV18
CDR3 protein: CASSHGDRGLGTEAFF
CDR3 DNA: TGTGCCAGCTCGCATGGGGACAGGGGGCTTGGCACTGAAGCTTTCTTT

CDR3 length: 14
clone size: NA
J gene: TRBJ2-7
D gene: NA
V gene: TRBV4-3
CDR3 protein: CASSQTVGIYEQYF
CDR3 DNA: TGCGCCAGCAGCCAAACAGTCGGGATCTACGAGCAGTACTTC

CDR3 length: 14
clone size: few
J gene: TRBJ2-3
D gene: NA
V gene: TRBV2
CDR3 protein: CASSGGQAADTQYF
CDR3 DNA: TGTGCCAGCAGTGGGGGGCAGGCAGCAGATACGCAGTATTTT

CDR3 length: 18
clone size: few
J gene: TRBJ2-3
D gene: TRBD2
V gene: TRBV7-8
CDR3 protein: CASSSGLAEYISTDTQYF
CDR3 DNA: TGTGCCAGCAGCTCCGGACTAGCGGAATACATTAGCACAGATACGCAGTATTTT

CDR3 length: 14
clone size: once
J gene: TRBJ2-1
D gene: TRBD2
V gene: TRBV7-9
CDR3 protein: CASSFEREWNEQFF
CDR3 DNA: TGTGCCAGCAGCTTCGAGCGGGAGTGGAATGAGCAGTTCTTC

CDR3 length: 16
clone size: NA
J gene: TRBJ1-3
D gene: NA
V gene: TRBV4-2
CDR3 protein: CASSLEGRGSGNTIYF
CDR3 DNA: TGTGCCAGCAGCCTAGAGGGTAGGGGGTCTGGAAACACCATATATTTT

CDR3 length: 12
clone size: NA
J gene: TRBJ1-2
D gene: TRBD1
V gene: TRBV9
CDR3 protein: CASSVAGGGYTF
CDR3 DNA: TGTGCCAGCAGCGTGGCAGGGGGAGGCTACACCTTC

CDR3 length: 14
clone size: NA
J gene: TRBJ2-7
D gene: TRBD1
V gene: TRBV7-2
CDR3 protein: CASSPDRGLGEQYF
CDR3 DNA: TGTGCCAGCAGCCCGGACAGGGGGTTGGGCGAGCAGTACTTC

CDR3 length: 13
clone size: NA
J gene: TRBJ1-1
D gene: NA
V gene: TRBV7-2
CDR3 protein: CASSLAEATEAFF
CDR3 DNA: TGTGCCAGCAGCTTAGCTGAGGCCACTGAAGCTTTCTTT

CDR3 length: 18
clone size: NA
J gene: TRBJ2-1
D gene: NA
V gene: TRBV4-1
CDR3 protein: CASSQEQGINLSYNEQFF
CDR3 DNA: TGCGCCAGCAGCCAAGAGCAGGGGATAAACCTCTCCTACAATGAGCAGTTCTTC

CDR3 length: 12
clone size: NA
J gene: TRBJ1-2
D gene: NA
V gene: TRBV5-1
CDR3 protein: CASSYTGSGYTF
CDR3 DNA: TGCGCCAGCAGCTATACAGGGTCCGGCTACACCTTC

CDR3 length: 15
clone size: few
J gene: TRBJ2-1
D gene: NA
V gene: TRBV7-9
CDR3 protein: CASSLGLAEANEQFF
CDR3 DNA: TGTGCCAGCAGCTTAGGGTTAGCGGAGGCGAATGAGCAGTTCTTC

CDR3 length: 11
clone size: NA
J gene: TRBJ2-5
D gene: NA
V gene: TRBV18
CDR3 protein: CASSSGETQYF
CDR3 DNA: TGTGCCAGCTCGAGTGGGGAGACCCAGTACTTC

CDR3 length: 15
clone size: NA
J gene: TRBJ1-1
D gene: NA
V gene: TRBV4-2
CDR3 protein: CASSQDWTANTEAFF
CDR3 DNA: TGTGCCAGCAGCCAAGATTGGACAGCGAACACTGAAGCTTTCTTT

CDR3 length: 14
clone size: NA
J gene: TRBJ2-7
D gene: TRBD2
V gene: TRBV19
CDR3 protein: CASSFRLAGYEQYF
CDR3 DNA: TGTGCCAGTAGTTTTAGACTAGCGGGCTACGAGCAGTACTTC

CDR3 length: 16
clone size: NA
J gene: TRBJ2-1
D gene: TRBD2
V gene: TRBV5-1
CDR3 protein: CASSLGYSGLDNEQFF
CDR3 DNA: TGCGCCAGCAGCTTGGGATATAGCGGGCTTGACAATGAGCAGTTCTTC

CDR3 length: 17
clone size: NA
J gene: TRBJ2-2
D gene: NA
V gene: TRBV4-3
CDR3 protein: CASSQDGFRDWSGELFF
CDR3 DNA: TGCGCCAGCAGCCAAGATGGTTTTCGGGATTGGAGCGGGGAGCTGTTTTTT

CDR3 length: 15
clone size: once
J gene: TRBJ2-3
D gene: NA
V gene: TRBV5-1
CDR3 protein: CASSLRDTSTDTQYF
CDR3 DNA: TGCGCCAGCAGCTTACGGGACACCAGCACAGATACGCAGTATTTT

CDR3 length: 14
clone size: NA
J gene: TRBJ1-3
D gene: NA
V gene: TRBV30
CDR3 protein: CAWRSVVFGNTIYF
CDR3 DNA: TGTGCCTGGAGATCGGTGGTATTTGGAAACACCATATATTTT

CDR3 length: 13
clone size: NA
J gene: TRBJ1-1
D gene: NA
V gene: TRBV5-1
CDR3 protein: CASSLVGDTEAFF
CDR3 DNA: TGCGCCAGCAGCTTGGTAGGAGACACTGAAGCTTTCTTT

CDR3 length: 15
clone size: NA
J gene: TRBJ2-1
D gene: NA
V gene: TRBV11-2
CDR3 protein: CASSLDRLSYNEQFF
CDR3 DNA: TGTGCCAGCAGCTTAGATAGACTAAGCTACAATGAGCAGTTCTTC

CDR3 length: 13
clone size: NA
J gene: TRBJ2-6
D gene: NA
V gene: TRBV11-2
CDR3 protein: CATRLSGANVLTF
CDR3 DNA: TGTGCCACCAGGCTGTCTGGGGCCAACGTCCTGACTTTC

CDR3 length: 16
clone size: NA
J gene: TRBJ2-1
D gene: TRBD1
V gene: TRBV4-1
CDR3 protein: CASSQRATGGYNEQFF
CDR3 DNA: TGCGCCAGCAGCCAGAGGGCGACAGGGGGCTACAATGAGCAGTTCTTC

CDR3 length: 13
clone size: NA
J gene: TRBJ1-2
D gene: TRBD1
V gene: TRBV6-1
CDR3 protein: CASKPGTAYGYTF
CDR3 DNA: TGTGCCAGCAAGCCCGGGACAGCTTATGGCTACACCTTC

CDR3 length: 15
clone size: NA
J gene: TRBJ2-2
D gene: TRBD1
V gene: TRBV27
CDR3 protein: CASSWGDRDTGELFF
CDR3 DNA: TGTGCCAGCAGTTGGGGGGACAGGGATACCGGGGAGCTGTTTTTT

CDR3 length: 17
clone size: NA
J gene: TRBJ2-5
D gene: TRBD2
V gene: TRBV7-7
CDR3 protein: CASSFRPILAGGETQYF
CDR3 DNA: TGTGCCAGCAGCTTCCGGCCAATACTAGCGGGAGGAGAGACCCAGTACTTC

CDR3 length: 14
clone size: few
J gene: TRBJ1-1
D gene: NA
V gene: TRBV7-3
CDR3 protein: CASSLMGPGTEAFF
CDR3 DNA: TGTGCCAGCAGCTTAATGGGTCCGGGGACTGAAGCTTTCTTT

CDR3 length: 12
clone size: NA
J gene: TRBJ1-5
D gene: NA
V gene: TRBV28
CDR3 protein: CASSSRYQPQHF
CDR3 DNA: TGTGCCAGCAGTTCCCGCTATCAGCCCCAGCATTTT